This passage covers 8 T cell receptor beta chains from one sample sequenced in a study of T cell responses to AZD1222 COVID-19 vaccine. Data came from immunoSEQ multiplex PCR; TCRdb stores just in-frame clones and leaves some out. The table shows about 130,000 clones, with 88% occurring only once. Source: peripheral blood, taken on day 0 of AZD1222 vaccination. Every receptor here comes from an adult in good health.

This clone was found a few times. This sequence joins TRBV18 and TRBJ1-6; D is possibly TRBD1 (6 bases). This CDR3 region has 14 residues. V gave up 4 bases and J gave up 8 bases, with 12 bases separating them. Per the germline V gene, CDR1 is KGHSH and CDR2 is LQKENI. The CDR3 nucleotides read TGTGCCAGCTCACGTGCTGCAGGGGATTCACCCCTCCACTTT. This codes for CASSRAAGDSPLHF. Drawing the rest from reference TRBV18 and TRBJ1-6, the complete variable domain is NAGVMQNPRHLVRRRGQEARLRCSPMKGHSHVYWYRQLPEEGLKFMVYLQKENIIDESGMPKERFSAEFPKEGPSILRIQQVVRGDSAAYFCASSRAAGDSPLHFGNGTRLTVT.

This chain uses TRBV7-2 with TRBJ2-1, with D maybe TRBD2 (5 bases). There are 15 residues in the CDR3. Germline V gene data show CDR1 as SGHTA and CDR2 as FQGNSA. The germline V and J ends were trimmed by 1 base and 7 bases, with 14 bases remaining between them. This chain's CDR3 is CASSLVGIPRNEQFF. The DNA for the CDR3 is TGTGCCAGCAGCTTAGTCGGGATTCCTCGGAATGAGCAGTTCTTC.

The CDR3 DNA reads TGTGCCAGCAGCCGAGGAGGGAATGGCAATCAGCCCCAGCATTTT. Protein sequence: CASSRGGNGNQPQHF. The chain joins TRBV6-5 to TRBJ1-5, with D uncertain. Trimming left V 6 bases short and J 2 bases short, with 14 bases between. The CDR3 is 15 residues long. Germline V gene sequence: CDR1 MNHEY, CDR2 SVGAGI.

The chain combines TRBV10-3 with TRBJ2-7; D is perhaps TRBD1 or TRBD2 (5 bases each). Per the germline V gene, CDR1 is ENHRY and CDR2 is SYGVKD. Trimming left V 8 bases short and J 0 bases short, with 11 bases between. The CDR3 extends over 13 amino acids. DNA for the CDR3: TGTGCCATCCGAGGGACGGACTCCTACGAGCAGTACTTC. Protein product: CAIRGTDSYEQYF.

The V and J genes are TRBV6-5 and TRBJ2-3, with D possibly TRBD1 on 6 matching bases. With 6 bases removed from V and 6 bases from J, the gap between germline ends came to 16 bases. This CDR3 is 14 amino acids long. CDR1 and CDR2 from the germline V gene are MNHEY and SVGAGI. The CDR3 sequence: CASRGQYVVDTQYF. The CDR3 DNA sequence: TGTGCCAGCAGAGGACAGTATGTTGTCGATACGCAGTATTTT.

V and J are TRBV20-1 and TRBJ2-3; D gene ambiguous. The CDR3 loop spans 10 amino acids. V lost 3 bases to trimming and J lost 5 bases, with 3 bases between them. CDR1 and CDR2 (germline): DFQATT, SNEGSKA (reference sequence). CDR3 sequence (DNA): TGCAGTGCTAGGGAAGATACGCAGTATTTT. It encodes CSAREDTQYF.

This chain uses TRBV7-8 with TRBJ2-1; 9 bases align to TRBD2. The V gene end was trimmed by 0 bases and the J gene end by 4 bases; junction bases not matched to a gene: 10. The CDR3 is 18 residues long. Germline V gives CDR1 SGHVS, CDR2 FQNEAQ. CDR3 nucleotides: TGTGCCAGCAGCTTAGCGCAAGGTAGCGGGAGAGATTACAATGAGCAGTTCTTC. Translated, it gives CASSLAQGSGRDYNEQFF.

The V call is TRBV27, the J call TRBJ2-7, with 8 bases lining up with TRBD2. V dropped 9 bases and J dropped 7; count of bases not matched to a gene: 2. CDR3 size: 10 residues. In germline, CDR1 is MNHEY, CDR2 SMNVEV (reference sequence). DNA for the CDR3: TGTGCCAGACCGGGGGGGGAGCAGTACTTC. Translating gives CARPGGEQYF.